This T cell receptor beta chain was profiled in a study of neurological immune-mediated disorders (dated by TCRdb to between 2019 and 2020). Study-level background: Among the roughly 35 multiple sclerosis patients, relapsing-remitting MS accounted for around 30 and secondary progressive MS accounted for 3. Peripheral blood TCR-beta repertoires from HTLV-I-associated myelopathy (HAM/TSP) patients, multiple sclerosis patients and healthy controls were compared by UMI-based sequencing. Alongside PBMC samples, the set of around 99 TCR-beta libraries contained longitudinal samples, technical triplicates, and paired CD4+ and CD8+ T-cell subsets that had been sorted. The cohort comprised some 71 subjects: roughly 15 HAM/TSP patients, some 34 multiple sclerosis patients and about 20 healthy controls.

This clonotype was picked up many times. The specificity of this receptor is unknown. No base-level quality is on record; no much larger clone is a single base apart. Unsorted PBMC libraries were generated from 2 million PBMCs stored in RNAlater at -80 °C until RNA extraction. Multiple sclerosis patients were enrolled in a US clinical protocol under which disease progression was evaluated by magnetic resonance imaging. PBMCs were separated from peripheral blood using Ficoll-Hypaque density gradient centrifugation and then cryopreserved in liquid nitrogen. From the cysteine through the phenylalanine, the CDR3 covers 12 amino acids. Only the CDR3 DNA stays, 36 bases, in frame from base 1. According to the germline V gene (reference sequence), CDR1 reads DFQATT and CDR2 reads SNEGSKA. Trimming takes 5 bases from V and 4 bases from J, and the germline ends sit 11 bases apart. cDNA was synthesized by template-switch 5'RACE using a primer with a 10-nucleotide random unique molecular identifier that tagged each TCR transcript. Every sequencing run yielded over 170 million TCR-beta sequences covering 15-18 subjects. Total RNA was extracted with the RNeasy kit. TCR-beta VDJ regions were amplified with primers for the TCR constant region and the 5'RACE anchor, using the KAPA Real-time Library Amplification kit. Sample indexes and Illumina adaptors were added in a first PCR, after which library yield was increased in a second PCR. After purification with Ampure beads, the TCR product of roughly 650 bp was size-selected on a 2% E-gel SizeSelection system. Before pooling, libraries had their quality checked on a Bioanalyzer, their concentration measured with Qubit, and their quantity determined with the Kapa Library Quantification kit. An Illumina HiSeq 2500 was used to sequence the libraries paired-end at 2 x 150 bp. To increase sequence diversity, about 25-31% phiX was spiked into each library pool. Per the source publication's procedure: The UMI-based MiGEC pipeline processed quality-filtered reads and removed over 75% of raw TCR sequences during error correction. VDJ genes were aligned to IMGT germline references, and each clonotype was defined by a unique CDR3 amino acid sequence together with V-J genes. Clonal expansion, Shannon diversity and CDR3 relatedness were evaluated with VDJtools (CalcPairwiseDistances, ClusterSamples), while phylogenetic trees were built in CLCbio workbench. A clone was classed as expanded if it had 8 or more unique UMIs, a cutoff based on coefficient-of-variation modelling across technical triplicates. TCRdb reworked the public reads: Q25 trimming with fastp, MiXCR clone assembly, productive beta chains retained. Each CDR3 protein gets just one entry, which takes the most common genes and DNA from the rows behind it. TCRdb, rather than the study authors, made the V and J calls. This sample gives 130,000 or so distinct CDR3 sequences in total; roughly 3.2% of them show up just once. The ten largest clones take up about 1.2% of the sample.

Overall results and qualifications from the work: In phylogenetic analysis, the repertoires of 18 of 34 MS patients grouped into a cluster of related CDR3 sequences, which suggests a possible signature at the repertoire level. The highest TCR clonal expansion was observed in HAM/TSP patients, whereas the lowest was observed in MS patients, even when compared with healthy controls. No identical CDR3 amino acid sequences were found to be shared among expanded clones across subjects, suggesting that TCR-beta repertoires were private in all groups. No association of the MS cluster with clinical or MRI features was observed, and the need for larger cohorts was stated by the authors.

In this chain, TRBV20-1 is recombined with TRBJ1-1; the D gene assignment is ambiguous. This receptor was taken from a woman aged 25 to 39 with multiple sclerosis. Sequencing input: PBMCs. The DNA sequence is TGCAGTGCTGTACCCAGGTTCACTGAAGCTTTCTTT. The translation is CSAVPRFTEAFF.